These 25 T cell receptor beta chains were all obtained from the same sample, sequenced in a study of cytomegalovirus exposure and HLA in healthy donors. Both 60 Vbeta primers and 13 Jbeta primers went into the PCR. Sequenced by immunoSEQ multiplex PCR; TCRdb stores in-frame clones only, minus some. Of roughly 170,000 clones listed, around 81% are singletons. Sequenced material: PBMCs. The receptors stem from a woman in her twenties or thirties in good health and CMV-seronegative.

The chain has TRBV28 and TRBJ1-2, with TRBD1 matching 9 bases. The V gene end was trimmed by 3 bases and the J gene end by 4 bases; junction bases not matched to a gene: 15. The CDR3 spans 18 residues. Germline CDR1 and CDR2: MDHEN and SYDVKM. For the CDR3, the DNA is TGTGCCAGCAGTTTTGTCTACGGACAGGGGTCGTCGGTCTATGGCTACACCTTC. Protein sequence: CASSFVYGQGSSVYGYTF.

The gene calls are TRBV7-2 and TRBJ1-5; D might be TRBD1 (6 bases). The V and J ends lost 1 base and 2 bases respectively, with 15 bases between them. Per germline, CDR1 SGHTA and CDR2 FQGNSA. This CDR3 has 17 amino acids. In nucleotides, the CDR3 is TGTGCCAGCAGCTTAGTAGATGGACAGACGGGCAATCAGCCCCAGCATTTT. It codes for CASSLVDGQTGNQPQHF.

This clone came up once. The chain employs TRBV10-2 and TRBJ2-7, with D uncertain. V dropped 2 bases and J dropped 3 bases, with 5 bases sitting between them. The CDR3 is made up of 12 amino acids. The germline gives CDR1 WSHSY, CDR2 SAAADI. CDR3 loop: CASSETSYEQYF. The CDR3 bases are TGCGCCAGCAGTGAGACCAGCTACGAGCAGTACTTC.

This chain connects TRBV9 to TRBJ2-7; 13 bases align to TRBD2. The germline CDR1 and CDR2 sequences are SGDLS and YYNGEE. This CDR3 has 16 residues. V gave up 3 bases and J gave up 2 bases; unmatched junction bases: 5. In DNA, the CDR3 is TGTGCCAGCAGCGAGGGGACTAGCGGGGCTGCCTACGAGCAGTACTTC. This encodes CASSEGTSGAAYEQYF.

This chain joins TRBV27 and TRBJ1-2, with D possibly being TRBD1 (5 bases). The CDR3 extends over 14 amino acids. Trimming pared 5 bases from V and 4 bases from J, leaving 14 bases between. Germline loops: CDR1 MNHEY, CDR2 SMNVEV (reference sequence). This chain's CDR3 is CASSLSGASYGYTF. The CDR3 DNA sequence: TGTGCCAGCAGTCTGAGTGGGGCAAGCTATGGCTACACCTTC.

The J gene is TRBJ2-7, the V gene TRBV7-2; 13 nucleotides line up with TRBD2. Germline CDR1 SGHTA, CDR2 FQGNSA. This CDR3 contains 14 residues. The V gene end was trimmed by 4 bases and the J gene end by 6 bases; junction bases not matched to a gene: 3. CDR3 DNA sequence: TGTGCCAGCAGCTCCGGGACTAGCGGGACCGAGCAGTACTTC. This encodes CASSSGTSGTEQYF.

The chain couples TRBV6-1 to TRBJ2-2, with TRBD1 identical over 8 bases. Trimming cost V 6 bases and J 6 bases; bases outside gene matches: 9. Per the germline V gene, CDR1 is MNHNS and CDR2 is SASEGT. The CDR3 runs 15 residues. DNA for the CDR3: TGTGCCAGCAGGGCCGGGACAGGAGGGCCCGGGGAGCTGTTTTTT. Encoded protein: CASRAGTGGPGELFF.

The gene calls are TRBV7-9 and TRBJ2-5; 9 bases are shared with TRBD1. V dropped 5 bases and J dropped 3; count of bases not matched to a gene: 10. This CDR3 comprises 16 residues. In germline, CDR1 is SEHNR, CDR2 FQNEAQ (reference sequence). This chain's CDR3 is CASSPRLGQGKETQYF. The CDR3 DNA follows: TGTGCCAGCAGCCCTAGGCTGGGACAGGGAAAAGAGACCCAGTACTTC.

The rearrangement joins TRBV5-1 to TRBJ1-2, with TRBD1 matching over 11 bases. After removal of 4 bases from V and 6 bases from J, the junction contained 5 bases not matched to a gene. This CDR3 spans 14 amino acids. The germline V gene encodes CDR1 SGHRS and CDR2 YFSETQ. The CDR3 DNA reads TGCGCCAGCAGCAGTGGACAGGGGGCGGATGGCTACACCTTC. Residues: CASSSGQGADGYTF.

V gene TRBV5-1 combines with J gene TRBJ2-5, with D possibly matching TRBD2 (5 bases). TRBJ2-7 explains the end of the DNA better; the J call may be wrong. CDR1 is SGHRS, CDR2 YFSETQ, per germline. CDR3 length: 13 residues. For the CDR3, the DNA is TGCGCCAGCCGGGGTTGGTCTCCCTACGAGCAGTACTTC. Its protein product is CASRGWSPYEQYF.

There are a few counts of this clone. This rearrangement joins TRBV21-1 to TRBJ1-4; the DNA was not used to check the table's D call, TRBD1. TRBV21-1 is a known pseudogene. The CDR3 is 15 amino acids. Here the CDR3 reads CASSGNRGRVEKLFF. The CDR3 DNA reads as TGTGCCAGCAGCGGAAACAGGGGGAGAGTAGAAAAACTGTTTTTT.

The V and J genes are TRBV5-1 and TRBJ2-4, with 9 bases aligning to TRBD1. The CDR3 is 16 amino acids. Unmatched junction bases numbered 5, after V lost 4 bases and J lost 0 bases. In germline, CDR1 is SGHRS, CDR2 YFSETQ. Here the CDR3 reads CASSPGTGLAKNIQYF. The DNA for the CDR3 is TGCGCCAGCAGCCCTGGGACAGGGCTAGCCAAAAACATTCAGTACTTC.

V and J are TRBV28 and TRBJ1-5; tentatively, D is TRBD1 (5 bases). The CDR3 extends over 15 amino acids. Germline V lookup: CDR1 MDHEN, CDR2 SYDVKM. Trimming took off 3 bases at V and 0 bases at J, with 9 bases between the two ends. This CDR3 is CASSLLDSSNQPQHF. In DNA, the CDR3 is TGTGCCAGCAGTTTGCTCGACAGTAGCAATCAGCCCCAGCATTTT.

This chain connects TRBV15 to TRBJ2-3; 8 nucleotides align to TRBD1. The CDR3 spans 16 residues. V lost 0 bases and J lost 5; bases outside the gene matches: 7. The V gene's germline CDR1 is LNHNV and CDR2 YYDKDF (reference sequence). The CDR3 protein is CATSRDGTGVEDTQYF. The CDR3 DNA reads as TGTGCCACCAGCAGAGATGGGACAGGTGTAGAAGATACGCAGTATTTT. Combining the CDR3 with reference TRBV15 and TRBJ2-3 gives the whole variable domain DAMVIQNPRYQVTQFGKPVTLSCSQTLNHNVMYWYQQKSSQAPKLLFHYYDKDFNNEADTPDNFQSRRPNTSFCFLDIRSPGLGDTAMYLCATSRDGTGVEDTQYFGPGTRLTVL.

V usage is TRBV4-3 and J usage is TRBJ2-2, with 8 bases that match TRBD1. From germline, CDR1 is LGHNA and CDR2 YSLEER. This CDR3 is 17 amino acids long. J was trimmed by 5 bases and V by 1 base; bases with no gene match: 9. The CDR3, as DNA: TGCGCCAGCAGCCAAGCCCCGACAGGGGATGGGACCGGGGAGCTGTTTTTT. Translated: CASSQAPTGDGTGELFF.

CDR3 residues: CASSAAMTGYGYTF. The DNA of the CDR3 is TGTGCCAGCAGTGCCGCCATGACAGGCTATGGCTACACCTTC. This sequence joins TRBV6-1 and TRBJ1-2; perhaps TRBD1 as D (6 bases). V was shortened by 4 bases and J by 4 bases, with 13 bases between the two germline ends. Germline V gives CDR1 MNHNS, CDR2 SASEGT. This CDR3 is built from 14 residues.

This chain joins TRBV4-3 and TRBJ1-1, with unresolved D. Germline-derived CDR1 and CDR2 are LGHNA and YSLEER. The V end lost 1 base, the J end lost 4 bases, and 16 bases lay between the germline ends. The CDR3 contains 16 residues. The CDR3 protein is CASSQGIGVGGTEAFF. For the CDR3, the DNA is TGCGCCAGCAGCCAAGGAATCGGGGTGGGCGGCACTGAAGCTTTCTTT.

This clone was seen a single time. The chain combines TRBV7-2 with TRBJ2-7; 7 bases align to TRBD1. Germline CDR1 is SGHTA and CDR2 is FQGNSA. This CDR3 has 14 amino acids. Trimming at V came to 1 base and at J to 2 bases, leaving 2 bases not matched to a gene. Written as DNA, the CDR3 is TGTGCCAGCAGCTTAGTAGGGGGCACCTACGAGCAGTACTTC. Its protein product is CASSLVGGTYEQYF.

This clone was counted only a few times. The gene calls are TRBV2 and TRBJ2-5; D perhaps matches TRBD1 (6 bases). This CDR3 is built from 12 residues. CDR1 is SNHLY, CDR2 FYNNEI, per germline. V lost 8 bases and J lost 6, with 13 bases in between. The CDR3 DNA sequence: TGTGCCAGCGACGGACAGAGGCAGACCCAGTACTTC. Its translation is CASDGQRQTQYF.

The chain recombines TRBV5-5 with TRBJ2-5, with D unclear. The J call may be in error: the DNA end matches TRBJ2-7 better. The CDR3 totals 14 residues. Germline CDR1 is SGHKS and CDR2 is YYEKEE (reference sequence). CDR3 region: CASSLSRVAYEQYF. Written as DNA, the CDR3 is TGTGCCAGCAGCTTGAGCCGGGTTGCCTACGAGCAGTACTTC.

The V and J genes are TRBV6-5 and TRBJ2-5; 11 nucleotides match TRBD2. Germline CDR1 reads MNHEY; CDR2 reads SVGAGI. V lost 7 bases to trimming and J lost 5 bases; unmatched junction nucleotides: 6. CDR3 length equals 14 residues. CDR3 sequence reads: CASTLAGGRETQYF. The CDR3 DNA is TGTGCCAGCACCTTAGCGGGAGGGCGGGAGACCCAGTACTTC.

The chain couples TRBV6-5 to TRBJ2-5; 8 bases are a match to TRBD2. Germline V lookup: CDR1 MNHEY, CDR2 SVGAGI. The CDR3 consists of 13 residues. V gave up 6 bases and J gave up 10 bases; unmatched junction bases: 10. The CDR3 bases are TGTGCCAGCAGCTATAGCGGGGCCAGGGGCCAGTACTTC. Protein product: CASSYSGARGQYF.

V usage is TRBV4-1 and J usage is TRBJ1-6; D gene uncertain. From germline, CDR1 is MGHRA and CDR2 YSYEKL. This CDR3 has 12 residues. The ends were cut back, 4 bases at V and 9 bases at J, with 7 bases in the middle. The CDR3 is CASSRAGSPLHF. CDR3 sequence (DNA): TGCGCCAGCAGCCGAGCGGGTTCACCCCTCCACTTT.

The V and J genes are TRBV19 and TRBJ2-2; the D gene is possibly TRBD1 (5 bases). Trimming left V 6 bases short and J 3 bases short, with 11 bases between. Germline CDR1 and CDR2: LNHDA and SQIVND (reference sequence). This CDR3 is built from 14 residues. The CDR3 sequence is CASRRGSDTGELFF. The CDR3, as DNA: TGTGCCAGTAGAAGGGGCTCGGACACCGGGGAGCTGTTTTTT.

The chain carries TRBV19 and TRBJ2-2, with TRBD1 identical over 9 bases. J was trimmed by 5 bases and V by 9 bases; bases with no gene match: 7. Germline CDR1 reads LNHDA; CDR2 reads SQIVND (reference sequence). This CDR3 comprises 14 residues. The chain's CDR3 is CASGDRDITGELFF. In DNA form, the CDR3 reads TGTGCCAGCGGGGACAGGGATATTACCGGGGAGCTGTTTTTT.